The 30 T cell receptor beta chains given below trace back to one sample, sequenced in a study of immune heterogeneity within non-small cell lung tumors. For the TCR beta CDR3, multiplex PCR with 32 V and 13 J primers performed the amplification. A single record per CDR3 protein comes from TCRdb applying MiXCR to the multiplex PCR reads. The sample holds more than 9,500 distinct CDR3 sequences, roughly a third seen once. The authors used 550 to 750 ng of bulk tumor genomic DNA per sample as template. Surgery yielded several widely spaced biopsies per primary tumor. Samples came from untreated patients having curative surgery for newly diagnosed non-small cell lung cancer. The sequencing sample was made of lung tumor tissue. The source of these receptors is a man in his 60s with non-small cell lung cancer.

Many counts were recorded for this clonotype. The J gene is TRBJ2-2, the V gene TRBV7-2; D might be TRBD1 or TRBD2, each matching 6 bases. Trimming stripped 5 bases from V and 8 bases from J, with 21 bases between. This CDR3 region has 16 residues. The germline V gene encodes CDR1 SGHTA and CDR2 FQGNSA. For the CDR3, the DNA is TGTGCCAGCAGCACTACCGGGGGCCCACCTGGGGGGGAGCTGTTTTTT. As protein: CASSTTGGPPGGELFF.

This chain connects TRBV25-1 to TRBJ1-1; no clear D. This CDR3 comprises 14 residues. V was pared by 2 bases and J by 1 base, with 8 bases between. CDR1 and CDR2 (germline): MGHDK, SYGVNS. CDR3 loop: CASSESSENTEAFF. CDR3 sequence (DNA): TGTGCCAGCAGTGAAAGCAGCGAGAACACTGAAGCTTTCTTT.

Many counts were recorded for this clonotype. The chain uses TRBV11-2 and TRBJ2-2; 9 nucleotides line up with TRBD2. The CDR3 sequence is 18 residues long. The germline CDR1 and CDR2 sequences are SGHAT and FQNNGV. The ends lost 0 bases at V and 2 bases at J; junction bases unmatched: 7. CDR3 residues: CASSLEGGLAGNTGELFF. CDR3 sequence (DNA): TGTGCCAGCAGCTTAGAAGGAGGTCTAGCGGGAAACACCGGGGAGCTGTTTTTT.

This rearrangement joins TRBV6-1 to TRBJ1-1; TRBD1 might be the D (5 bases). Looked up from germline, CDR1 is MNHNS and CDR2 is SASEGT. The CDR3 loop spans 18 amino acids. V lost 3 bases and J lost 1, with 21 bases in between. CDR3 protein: CASSERDAPGRKNTEAFF. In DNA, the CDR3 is TGTGCCAGCAGTGAGAGAGACGCTCCGGGACGGAAGAACACTGAAGCTTTCTTT.

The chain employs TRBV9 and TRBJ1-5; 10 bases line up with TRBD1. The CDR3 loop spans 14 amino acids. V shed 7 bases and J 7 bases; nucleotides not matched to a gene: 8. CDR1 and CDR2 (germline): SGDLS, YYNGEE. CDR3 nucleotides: TGTGCCAGCTCACCCGGACAGGGGGAACAGCCCCAGCATTTT. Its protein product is CASSPGQGEQPQHF.

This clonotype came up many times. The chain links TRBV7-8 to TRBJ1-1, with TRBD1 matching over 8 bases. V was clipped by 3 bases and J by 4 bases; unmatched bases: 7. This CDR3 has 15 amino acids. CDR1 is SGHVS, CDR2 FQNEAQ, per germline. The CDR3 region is CASSLDRALGTEAFF. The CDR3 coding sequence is TGTGCCAGCAGCTTGGACAGGGCCTTGGGCACTGAAGCTTTCTTT.

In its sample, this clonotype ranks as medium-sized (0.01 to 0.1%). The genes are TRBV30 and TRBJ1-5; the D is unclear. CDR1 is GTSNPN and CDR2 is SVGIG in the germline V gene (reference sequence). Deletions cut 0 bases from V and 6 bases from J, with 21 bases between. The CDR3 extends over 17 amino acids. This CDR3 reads CAWSVGLAPGSGQPQHF. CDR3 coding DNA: TGTGCCTGGAGTGTAGGCTTGGCCCCGGGCAGCGGTCAGCCCCAGCATTTT.

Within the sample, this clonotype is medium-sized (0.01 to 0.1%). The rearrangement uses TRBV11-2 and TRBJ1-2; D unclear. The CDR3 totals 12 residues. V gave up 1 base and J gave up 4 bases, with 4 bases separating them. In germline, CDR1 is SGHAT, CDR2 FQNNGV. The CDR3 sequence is CASSLGPYGYTF. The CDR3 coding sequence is TGTGCCAGCAGCTTAGGCCCCTATGGCTACACCTTC.

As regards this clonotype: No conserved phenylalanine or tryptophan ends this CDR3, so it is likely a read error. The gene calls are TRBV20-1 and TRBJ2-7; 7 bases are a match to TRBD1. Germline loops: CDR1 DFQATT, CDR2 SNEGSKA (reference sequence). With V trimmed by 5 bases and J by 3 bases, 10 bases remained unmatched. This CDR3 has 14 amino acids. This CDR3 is CSAPKPGQLYEQYL. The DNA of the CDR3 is TGCAGTGCTCCCAAGCCGGGACAGCTCTACGAGCAGTACCTC.

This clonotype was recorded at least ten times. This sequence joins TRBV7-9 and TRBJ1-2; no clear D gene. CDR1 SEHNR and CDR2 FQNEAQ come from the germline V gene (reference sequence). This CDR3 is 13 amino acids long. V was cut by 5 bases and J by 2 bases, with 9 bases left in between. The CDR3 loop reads CASSGLMNYGYTF. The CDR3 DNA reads TGTGCCAGCAGCGGACTGATGAACTATGGCTACACCTTC.

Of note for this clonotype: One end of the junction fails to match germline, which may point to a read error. CDR3 bases: TGTGTTTCTGTAGCGGGGGATGACACGCAGTGTTTT. It specifies CVSVAGDDTQCF. The J gene is TRBJ2-3, the V gene TRBV10-3, with 9 bases matching TRBD2. CDR3 length: 12 amino acids. Germline V gene data show CDR1 as ENHRY and CDR2 as SYGVKD.

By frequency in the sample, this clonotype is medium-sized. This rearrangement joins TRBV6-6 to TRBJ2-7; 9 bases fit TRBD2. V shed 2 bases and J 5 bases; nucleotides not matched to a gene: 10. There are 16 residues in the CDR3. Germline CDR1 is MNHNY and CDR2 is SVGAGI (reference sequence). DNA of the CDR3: TGTGCCAGCAGTTACGCTGTTAGCGGGAGTCATAACGAGCAGTACTTC. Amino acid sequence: CASSYAVSGSHNEQYF.

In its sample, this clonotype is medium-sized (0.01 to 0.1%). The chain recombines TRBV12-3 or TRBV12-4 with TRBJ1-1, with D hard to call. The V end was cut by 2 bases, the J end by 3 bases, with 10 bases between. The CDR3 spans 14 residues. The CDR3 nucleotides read TGTGCCAGCAGTTTAAAAGGGCTATACACTGAAGCTTTCTTT. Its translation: CASSLKGLYTEAFF.

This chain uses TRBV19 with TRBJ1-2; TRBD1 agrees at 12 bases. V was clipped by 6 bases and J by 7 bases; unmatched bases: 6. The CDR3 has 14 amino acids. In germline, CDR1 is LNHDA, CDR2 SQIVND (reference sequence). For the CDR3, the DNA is TGTGCCAGTAGGAGGGACAGGGGGCAGAGTGGCTACACCTTC. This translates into CASRRDRGQSGYTF.

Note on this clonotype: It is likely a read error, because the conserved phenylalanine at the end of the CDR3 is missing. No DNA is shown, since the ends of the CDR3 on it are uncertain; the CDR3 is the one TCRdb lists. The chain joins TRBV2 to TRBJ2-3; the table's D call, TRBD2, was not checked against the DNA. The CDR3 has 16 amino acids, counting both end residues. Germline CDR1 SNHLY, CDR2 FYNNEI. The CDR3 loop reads CASSDGLPNYEQYFGP.

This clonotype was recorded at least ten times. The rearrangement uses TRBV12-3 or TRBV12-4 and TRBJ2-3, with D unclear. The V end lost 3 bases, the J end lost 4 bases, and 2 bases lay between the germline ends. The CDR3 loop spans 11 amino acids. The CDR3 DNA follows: TGTGCCAGCAGTTTTGCAGATACGCAGTATTTT. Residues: CASSFADTQYF.

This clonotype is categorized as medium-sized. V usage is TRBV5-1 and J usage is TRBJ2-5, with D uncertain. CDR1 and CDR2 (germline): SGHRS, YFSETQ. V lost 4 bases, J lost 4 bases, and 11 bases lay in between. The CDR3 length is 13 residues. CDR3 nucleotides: TGCGCCAGCAGCCTCGGCCCTAGAGAGACCCAGTACTTC. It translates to CASSLGPRETQYF.

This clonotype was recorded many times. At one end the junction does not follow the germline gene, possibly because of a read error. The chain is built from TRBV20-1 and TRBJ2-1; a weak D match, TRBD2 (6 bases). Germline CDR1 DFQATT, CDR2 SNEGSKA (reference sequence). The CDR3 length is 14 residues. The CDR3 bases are TGCAGTGCTAGTAGCCCTAGCGCCTACAATGAGCTGTTCTTC. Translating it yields CSASSPSAYNELFF.

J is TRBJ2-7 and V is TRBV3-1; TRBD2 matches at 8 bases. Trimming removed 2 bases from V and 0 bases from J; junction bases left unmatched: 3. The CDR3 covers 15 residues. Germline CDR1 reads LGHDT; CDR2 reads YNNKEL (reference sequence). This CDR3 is CASSQPGLVSYEQYF. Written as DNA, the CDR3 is TGTGCCAGCAGCCAACCGGGACTAGTCTCCTACGAGCAGTACTTC.

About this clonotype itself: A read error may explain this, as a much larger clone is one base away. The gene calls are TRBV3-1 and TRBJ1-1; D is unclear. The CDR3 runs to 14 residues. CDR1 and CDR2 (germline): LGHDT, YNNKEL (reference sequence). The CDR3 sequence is CASNQDIVNTEAFF. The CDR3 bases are TGTGCCAGCAACCAAGATATAGTGAACACTGAAGCTTTCTTT.

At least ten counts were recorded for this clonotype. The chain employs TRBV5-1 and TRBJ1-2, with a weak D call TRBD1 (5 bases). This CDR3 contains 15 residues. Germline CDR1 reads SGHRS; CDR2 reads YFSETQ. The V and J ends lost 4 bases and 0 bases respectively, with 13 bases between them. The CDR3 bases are TGCGCCAGCAGCACTGAGGGGACCTCTAACTATGGCTACACCTTC. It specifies CASSTEGTSNYGYTF.

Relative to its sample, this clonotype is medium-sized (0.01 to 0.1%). CDR3 amino acids: CASSLELPNEQFF. The CDR3 DNA sequence: TGTGCCAGCAGCTTAGAACTCCCCAATGAGCAGTTCTTC. The chain employs TRBV7-2 and TRBJ2-1; D is uncertain. The CDR3 is made up of 13 amino acids. Germline CDR1 reads SGHTA; CDR2 reads FQGNSA. V lost 1 base to trimming and J lost 6 bases, with 7 bases between them. Together with reference TRBV7-2 and TRBJ2-1, the CDR3 gives the full variable domain: GAGVSQSPSNKVTEKGKDVELRCDPISGHTALYWYRQSLGQGLEFLIYFQGNSAPDKSGLPSDRFSAERTGGSVSTLTIQRTQQEDSAVYLCASSLELPNEQFFGPGTRLTVL.

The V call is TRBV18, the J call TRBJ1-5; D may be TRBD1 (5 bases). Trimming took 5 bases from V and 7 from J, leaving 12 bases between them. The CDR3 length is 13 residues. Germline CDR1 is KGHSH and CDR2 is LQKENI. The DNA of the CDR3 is TGTGCCAGCTCATCGAGTTCAGGGCAGCCCCAGCATTTT. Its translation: CASSSSSGQPQHF. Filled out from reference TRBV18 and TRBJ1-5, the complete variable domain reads NAGVMQNPRHLVRRRGQEARLRCSPMKGHSHVYWYRQLPEEGLKFMVYLQKENIIDESGMPKERFSAEFPKEGPSILRIQQVVRGDSAAYFCASSSSSGQPQHFGDGTRLSIL.

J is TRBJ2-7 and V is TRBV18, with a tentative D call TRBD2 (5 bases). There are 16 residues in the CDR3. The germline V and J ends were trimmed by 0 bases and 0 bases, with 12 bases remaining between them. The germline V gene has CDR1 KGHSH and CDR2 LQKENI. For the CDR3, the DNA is TGTGCCAGCTCACCACCCCGTGACGGGAACTCCTACGAGCAGTACTTC. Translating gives CASSPPRDGNSYEQYF.

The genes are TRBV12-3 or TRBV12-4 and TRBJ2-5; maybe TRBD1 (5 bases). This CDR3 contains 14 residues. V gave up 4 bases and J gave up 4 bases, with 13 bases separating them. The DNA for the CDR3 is TGTGCCAGCAGTTCCCAGGGATTCCGAGAGACCCAGTACTTC. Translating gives CASSSQGFRETQYF.

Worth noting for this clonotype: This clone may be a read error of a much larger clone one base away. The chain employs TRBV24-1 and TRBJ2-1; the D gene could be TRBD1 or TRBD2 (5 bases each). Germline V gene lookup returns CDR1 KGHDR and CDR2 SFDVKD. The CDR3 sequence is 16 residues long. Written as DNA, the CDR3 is TGTGCCGCCAGTGATTTCGGGGACGGACGAGTGGGTGAGCAGTTCTTC. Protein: CAASDFGDGRVGEQFF.

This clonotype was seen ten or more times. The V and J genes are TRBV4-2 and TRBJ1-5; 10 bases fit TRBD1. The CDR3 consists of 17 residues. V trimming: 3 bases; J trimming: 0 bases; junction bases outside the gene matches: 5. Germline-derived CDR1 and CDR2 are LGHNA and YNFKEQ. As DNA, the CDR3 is TGTGCCAGCAGCCACCTGGACAGGGGGTATAGCAATCAGCCCCAGCATTTT. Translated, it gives CASSHLDRGYSNQPQHF.

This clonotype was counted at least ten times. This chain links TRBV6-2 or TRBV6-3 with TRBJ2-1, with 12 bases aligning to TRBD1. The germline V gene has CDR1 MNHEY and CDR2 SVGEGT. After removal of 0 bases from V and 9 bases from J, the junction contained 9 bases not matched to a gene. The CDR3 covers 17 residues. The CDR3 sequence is CASSYSAGQGARREQFF. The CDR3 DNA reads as TGTGCCAGCAGTTACTCGGCGGGACAGGGGGCGCGCCGTGAGCAGTTCTTC.

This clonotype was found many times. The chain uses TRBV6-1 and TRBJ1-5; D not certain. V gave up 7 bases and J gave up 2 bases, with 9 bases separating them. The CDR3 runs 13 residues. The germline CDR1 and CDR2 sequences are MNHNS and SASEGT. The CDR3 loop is CASMVQRNQPQHF. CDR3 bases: TGTGCCAGCATGGTACAGCGCAATCAGCCCCAGCATTTT.

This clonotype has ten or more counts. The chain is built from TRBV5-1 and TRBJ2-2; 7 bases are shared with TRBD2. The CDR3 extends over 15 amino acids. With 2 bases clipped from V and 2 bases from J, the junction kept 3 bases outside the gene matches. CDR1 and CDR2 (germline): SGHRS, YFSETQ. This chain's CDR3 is CASSFGGSNTGELFF. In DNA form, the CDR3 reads TGCGCCAGCAGCTTCGGGGGGTCAAACACCGGGGAGCTGTTTTTT.